Each of the 20 T cell receptor beta chains below was sequenced from the same sample in a study of blood T cell repertoires in COVID-19. The protocol was immunoSEQ multiplex PCR, while the TCRdb copy is restricted to in-frame clones and leaves out a portion. The data show under 150,000 clones, around four fifths seen once. Material: peripheral blood. All receptors come from a human donor in a cohort sampled during active COVID-19.

V usage is TRBV2 and J usage is TRBJ1-6; 7 bases fit TRBD1. CDR3 length: 15 residues. Per the germline V gene, CDR1 is SNHLY and CDR2 is FYNNEI. Unmatched junction bases numbered 9, after V lost 6 bases and J lost 7 bases. The CDR3 loop reads CASRRTGAQNSPLHF. The CDR3 DNA reads as TGTGCCAGCAGGAGAACAGGGGCGCAAAATTCACCCCTCCACTTT.

V usage is TRBV7-8 and J usage is TRBJ2-1; 8 positions match TRBD2. The length of the CDR3 is 15 residues. Trimming at V came to 5 bases and at J to 3 bases, leaving 6 bases not matched to a gene. The germline V gene has CDR1 SGHVS and CDR2 FQNEAQ. CDR3 sequence reads: CASSPTGGVYNEQFF. The CDR3 DNA is TGTGCCAGCAGCCCGACGGGGGGGGTCTACAATGAGCAGTTCTTC.

The gene calls are TRBV7-6 and TRBJ1-1, with a possible D match to TRBD1 (5 bases). CDR3 length: 15 residues. CDR1 and CDR2 from the germline V gene are SGHVS and FNYEAQ. V dropped 3 bases and J dropped 0 bases, with 11 bases sitting between them. CDR3 amino acids: CASSFLTGMNTEAFF. The CDR3 nucleotides read TGTGCCAGCAGCTTTCTCACAGGCATGAACACTGAAGCTTTCTTT. Full variable domain (rest looked up from reference TRBV7-6 and TRBJ1-1): GAGVSQSPRYKVTKRGQDVALRCDPISGHVSLYWYRQALGQGPEFLTYFNYEAQQDKSGLPNDRFSAERPEGSISTLTIQRTEQRDSAMYRCASSFLTGMNTEAFFGQGTRLTVV.

The rearrangement links TRBV9 to TRBJ2-2; D possibly corresponds to TRBD1 (6 bases). The CDR3 covers 13 residues. Trimming left V 5 bases short and J 2 bases short, with 7 bases between. In germline, CDR1 is SGDLS, CDR2 YYNGEE. The CDR3 nucleotides are TGTGCCAGCAGGGACAGCAACACCGGGGAGCTGTTTTTT. Translation: CASRDSNTGELFF. Full variable domain (rest looked up from reference TRBV9 and TRBJ2-2): DSGVTQTPKHLITATGQRVTLRCSPRSGDLSVYWYQQSLDQGLQFLIQYYNGEERAKGNILERFSAQQFPDLHSELNLSSLELGDSALYFCASRDSNTGELFFGEGSRLTVL.

V gene TRBV6-5 combines with J gene TRBJ2-7; maybe TRBD1 (6 bases). Trimming shortened V by 7 bases and J by 3 bases, and 13 bases separated the two germline ends. CDR3 length: 13 residues. Germline CDR1 is MNHEY and CDR2 is SVGAGI. In DNA, the CDR3 is TGTGCCAGCACCGACACAGGGTTCTACGAGCAGTACTTC. Amino acid sequence: CASTDTGFYEQYF.

The V and J genes are TRBV4-1 and TRBJ1-1, with TRBD1 identical over 9 bases. Germline V CDR1 and CDR2: MGHRA, YSYEKL. The CDR3 sequence is 15 residues long. The ends lost 3 bases at V and 11 bases at J; junction bases unmatched: 13. CDR3 region: CASSQVNGDRAGAFF. The CDR3 nucleotides read TGCGCCAGCAGCCAGGTCAACGGGGACAGGGCCGGGGCTTTCTTT.

The chain uses TRBV28 and TRBJ2-5; a weak D match, TRBD2 (6 bases). V was pared by 3 bases and J by 4 bases, with 18 bases between. The germline V gene has CDR1 MDHEN and CDR2 SYDVKM. The CDR3 sequence is 16 residues long. The CDR3 loop reads CASSFVRLRGGETQYF. The CDR3 bases are TGTGCCAGCAGTTTCGTCAGGCTACGGGGAGGAGAGACCCAGTACTTC.

This clone appeared a few times. The chain recombines TRBV27 with TRBJ2-3, with D perhaps TRBD1 (5 bases). This CDR3 is built from 15 residues. The ends were cut back, 4 bases at V and 1 base at J, with 12 bases in the middle. The germline gives CDR1 MNHEY, CDR2 SMNVEV (reference sequence). The CDR3 loop is CASSSGWGGTDTQYF. CDR3 bases: TGTGCCAGCAGTTCAGGTTGGGGCGGCACAGATACGCAGTATTTT.

The chain joins TRBV6-2 or TRBV6-3 to TRBJ1-1; no reliable D call. The ends were cut back, 2 bases at V and 2 bases at J, with 18 bases in the middle. The CDR3 is 17 amino acids. CDR1 and CDR2 from the germline V gene are MNHEY and SVGEGT. This CDR3 is CASSYHGGSDRNTEAFF. The CDR3 DNA reads as TGTGCCAGCAGTTACCACGGCGGGTCTGATAGAAACACTGAAGCTTTCTTT.

V gene TRBV18 combines with J gene TRBJ1-5; 9 nucleotides align to TRBD1. This CDR3 is 13 amino acids long. The germline CDR1 and CDR2 sequences are KGHSH and LQKENI. J gave up 6 bases and V 5 bases, and 2 bases lay outside the gene matches. In DNA form, the CDR3 reads TGTGCCAGCTCAACGGACAGGGGTCAGCCCCAGCATTTT. Protein product: CASSTDRGQPQHF.

This rearrangement joins TRBV27 to TRBJ2-2, with D perhaps matching TRBD2 (6 bases). Germline CDR1 MNHEY, CDR2 SMNVEV (reference sequence). V was pared by 6 bases and J by 0 bases, with 14 bases between. The CDR3 is 16 residues long. CDR3 loop: CASSRKGLPNTGELFF. The CDR3 coding sequence is TGTGCCAGCAGCCGTAAGGGACTTCCGAACACCGGGGAGCTGTTTTTT.

This clone was seen a few times. CDR3 nucleotide sequence: TGCGCCAGCAGCTTGGGTGCGGGAGGCGGCGAAGAGACCCAGTACTTC. Amino acids: CASSLGAGGGEETQYF. The genes are TRBV5-1 and TRBJ2-5; 8 nucleotides agree with TRBD2. V gave up 0 bases and J gave up 3 bases; unmatched junction bases: 7. The CDR3 extends over 16 amino acids. Germline CDR1 reads SGHRS; CDR2 reads YFSETQ.

The rearrangement joins TRBV30 to TRBJ1-2; 7 nucleotides agree with TRBD1. Germline V gene sequence: CDR1 GTSNPN, CDR2 SVGIG (reference sequence). CDR3 length: 14 residues. The V gene end was trimmed by 5 bases and the J gene end by 11 bases; junction bases not matched to a gene: 17. The CDR3 sequence: CAWVPQGVRGPYTF. The CDR3 DNA reads TGTGCCTGGGTTCCTCAGGGGGTCAGAGGCCCTTACACCTTC.

This rearrangement joins TRBV9 to TRBJ1-6; D not certain. The V gene's germline CDR1 is SGDLS and CDR2 YYNGEE. The CDR3 is 15 residues long. V gave up 0 bases and J gave up 7 bases, with 11 bases separating them. Here the CDR3 DNA reads TGTGCCAGCAGCGTAGTGGCGGGATCAAATTCACCCCTCCACTTT. Protein sequence: CASSVVAGSNSPLHF.

J is TRBJ2-1 and V is TRBV18; TRBD1 matches 8 bases. V gave up 2 bases and J gave up 0 bases; unmatched junction bases: 3. There are 16 residues in the CDR3. CDR1 is KGHSH, CDR2 LQKENI, per germline. The CDR3 bases are TGTGCCAGCTCACCAAACACAGGGGGCTCCTACAATGAGCAGTTCTTC. This sequence encodes CASSPNTGGSYNEQFF.

CDR3 loop: CASSSQTGGSQPQHF. CDR3 coding DNA: TGTGCCAGCAGCTCCCAGACAGGGGGCAGTCAGCCCCAGCATTTT. This chain uses TRBV7-2 with TRBJ1-5; TRBD1 matches at 10 bases. This CDR3 is 15 amino acids long. Germline V gene sequence: CDR1 SGHTA, CDR2 FQGNSA. V dropped 4 bases and J dropped 6; count of bases not matched to a gene: 6.

This clone showed up many times. This chain joins TRBV2 and TRBJ2-5, with 9 bases identical to TRBD1. This CDR3 region has 15 residues. V was clipped by 6 bases and J by 4 bases; unmatched bases: 9. Germline V lookup: CDR1 SNHLY, CDR2 FYNNEI. CDR3 sequence reads: CASRDRGTGRETQYF. CDR3 bases: TGTGCCAGCAGAGACCGCGGGACAGGGCGAGAGACCCAGTACTTC.

The rearrangement links TRBV19 to TRBJ2-7; TRBD1 aligns across 12 bases. Unmatched junction bases numbered 3, after V lost 8 bases and J lost 4 bases. CDR1 is LNHDA and CDR2 is SQIVND in the germline V gene (reference sequence). The CDR3 totals 13 residues. Written as DNA, the CDR3 is TGTGCCAGTGGGACAGGGGGCAGTTACGAGCAGTACTTC. Its protein product is CASGTGGSYEQYF.

The table lists this clone with a few counts. V gene TRBV7-2 combines with J gene TRBJ2-3; 9 nucleotides line up with TRBD2. J gave up 4 bases and V 4 bases, and 9 bases lay outside the gene matches. The V gene's germline CDR1 is SGHTA and CDR2 FQGNSA. The CDR3 runs 16 residues. The CDR3 is CASSSSPLAGSDTQYF. The CDR3 DNA sequence: TGTGCCAGCAGCTCGAGCCCCCTAGCGGGGTCAGATACGCAGTATTTT.

This rearrangement joins TRBV4-2 to TRBJ2-3; 9 bases match TRBD2. There are 19 residues in the CDR3. The J segment lost 4 bases and the V segment lost 0 bases, leaving 14 bases of the junction unmatched. CDR1 is LGHNA, CDR2 YNFKEQ, per germline. The CDR3 DNA sequence: TGTGCCAGCAGCCAAGACGTCGGGCGGGGGGGCCGTTTTGCAGATACGCAGTATTTT. Encoded protein: CASSQDVGRGGRFADTQYF.